This TCR beta chain was found in a study of T-cell reconstitution after alpha-beta-depleted transplantation in children. General observations from the study: A year post-transplant, T-cell counts and diversity derived mostly from newly produced T cells.

With regard to this clonotype: Its antigen is as yet unknown.

With V trimmed by 8 bases and J by 0 bases, 15 bases remained unmatched. CDR3 size: 19 residues. Germline CDR1 and CDR2: PRHDT and FYEKMQ (reference sequence). Using unique molecular identifiers, the investigators prepared the TCRbeta library. TCRdb used MiXCR to reprocess the PCR reads, holding one entry per CDR3 protein. The table shows approximately 190,000 distinct CDR3 sequences, with around 8.4% occurring only once. The chain couples TRBV13 to TRBJ2-6, with 8 bases identical to TRBD1. This receptor was obtained from a male patient aged 2 to 10 who had a stem cell transplant for acute myeloid leukemia, so the T cells may come from the graft donor. The sequences come from PBMCs, mostly from graft donor cells, collected 360 days after TCRalphabeta/CD19-depleted stem cell transplant. CDR3 residues: CASCPQRDRRNSGANVLTF. In DNA form, the CDR3 reads TGTGCCAGCTGCCCCCAAAGGGACAGGAGAAACTCTGGGGCCAACGTCCTGACTTTC.